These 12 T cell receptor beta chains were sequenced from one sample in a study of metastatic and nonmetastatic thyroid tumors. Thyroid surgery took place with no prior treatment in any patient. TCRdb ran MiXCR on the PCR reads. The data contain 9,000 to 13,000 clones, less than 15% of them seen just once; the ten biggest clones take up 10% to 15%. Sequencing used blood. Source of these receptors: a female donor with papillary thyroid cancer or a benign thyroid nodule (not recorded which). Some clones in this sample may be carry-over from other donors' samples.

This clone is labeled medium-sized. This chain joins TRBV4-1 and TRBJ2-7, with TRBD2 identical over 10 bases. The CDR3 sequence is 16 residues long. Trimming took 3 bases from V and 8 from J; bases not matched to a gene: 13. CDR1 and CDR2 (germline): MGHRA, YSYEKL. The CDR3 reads CASSQTPGLARLKQYF. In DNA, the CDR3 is TGCGCCAGCAGCCAGACACCGGGACTAGCGCGTTTGAAGCAGTACTTC.

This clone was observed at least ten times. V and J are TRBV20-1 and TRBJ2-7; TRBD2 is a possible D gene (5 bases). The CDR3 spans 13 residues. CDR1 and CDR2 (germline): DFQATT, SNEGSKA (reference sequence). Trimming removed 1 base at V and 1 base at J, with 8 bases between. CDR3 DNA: TGCAGTGCTAGAGGGAGGACGTCCTACGAGCAGTACTTC. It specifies CSARGRTSYEQYF.

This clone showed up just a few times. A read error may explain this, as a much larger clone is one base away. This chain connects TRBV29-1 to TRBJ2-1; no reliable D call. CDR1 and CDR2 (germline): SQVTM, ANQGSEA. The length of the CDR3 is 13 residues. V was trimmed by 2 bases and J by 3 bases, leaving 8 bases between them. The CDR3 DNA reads TGCAGCGTTGAAAGGGCTCACTACAATGAGCAGTTCTTC. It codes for CSVERAHYNEQFF.

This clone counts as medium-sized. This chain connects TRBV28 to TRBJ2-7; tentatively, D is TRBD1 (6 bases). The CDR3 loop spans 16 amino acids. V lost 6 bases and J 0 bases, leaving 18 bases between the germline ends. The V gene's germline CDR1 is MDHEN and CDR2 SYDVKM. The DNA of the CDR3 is TGTGCCAGCAGCCCCTTGGGGGCGGGTAGCTCCTACGAGCAGTACTTC. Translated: CASSPLGAGSSYEQYF.

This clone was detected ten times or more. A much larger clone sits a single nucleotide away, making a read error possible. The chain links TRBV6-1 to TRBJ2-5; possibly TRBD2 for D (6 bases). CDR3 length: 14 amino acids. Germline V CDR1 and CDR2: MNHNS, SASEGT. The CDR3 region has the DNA TGTGTCAGCAGTTCCGGAGAGGGAGGAGAGACCCAGTACTTC. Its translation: CVSSSGEGGETQYF.

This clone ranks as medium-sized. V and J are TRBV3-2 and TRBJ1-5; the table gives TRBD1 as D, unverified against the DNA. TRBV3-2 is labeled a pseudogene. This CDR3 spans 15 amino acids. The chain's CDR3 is CASSHGTANPEPQHF. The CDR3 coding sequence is TGTGCCAGCAGCCACGGGACAGCTAATCCGGAGCCCCAGCATTTT.

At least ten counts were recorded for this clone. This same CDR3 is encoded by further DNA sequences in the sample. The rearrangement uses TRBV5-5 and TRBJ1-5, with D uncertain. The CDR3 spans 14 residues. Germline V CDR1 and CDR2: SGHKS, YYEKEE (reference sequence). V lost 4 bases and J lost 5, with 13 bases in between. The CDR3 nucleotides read TGTGCCAGCAGCCAAGGGCCGCAAGATCAGCCCCAGCATTTT. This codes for CASSQGPQDQPQHF.

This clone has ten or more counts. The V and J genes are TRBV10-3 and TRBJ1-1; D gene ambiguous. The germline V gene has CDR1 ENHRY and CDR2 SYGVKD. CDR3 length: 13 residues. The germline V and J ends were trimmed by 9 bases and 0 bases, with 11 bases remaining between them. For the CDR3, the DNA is TGTGCCATAAGGGTCCTTATGAACACTGAAGCTTTCTTT. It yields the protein CAIRVLMNTEAFF.

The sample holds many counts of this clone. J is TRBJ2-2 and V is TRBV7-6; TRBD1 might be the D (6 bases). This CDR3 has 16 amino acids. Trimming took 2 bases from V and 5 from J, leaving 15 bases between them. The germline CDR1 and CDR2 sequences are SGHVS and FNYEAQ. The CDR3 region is CASSLTTGTVTGELFF. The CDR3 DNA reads TGTGCCAGCAGCTTAACTACAGGGACGGTGACCGGGGAGCTGTTTTTT.

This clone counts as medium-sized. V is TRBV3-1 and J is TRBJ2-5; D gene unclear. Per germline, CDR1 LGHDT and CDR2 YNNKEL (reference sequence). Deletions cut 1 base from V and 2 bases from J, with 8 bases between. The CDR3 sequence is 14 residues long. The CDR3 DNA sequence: TGTGCCAGCAGCCAAGGTCTAGTTCAAGAGACCCAGTACTTC. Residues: CASSQGLVQETQYF.

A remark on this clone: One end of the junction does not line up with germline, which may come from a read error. Here the CDR3 DNA reads TGTGCCAGCAGCCCGGACAGAACATACGGGCAGTACTTC. This gives the protein CASSPDRTYGQYF. V gene TRBV14 combines with J gene TRBJ2-7, with D possibly TRBD1 on 6 matching bases. The CDR3 sequence is 13 residues long. The V gene's germline CDR1 is SGHDN and CDR2 FVKESK.

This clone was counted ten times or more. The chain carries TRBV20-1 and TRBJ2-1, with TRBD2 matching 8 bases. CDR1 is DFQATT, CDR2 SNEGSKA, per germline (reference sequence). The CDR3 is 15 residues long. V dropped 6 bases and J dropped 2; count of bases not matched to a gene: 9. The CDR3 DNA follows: TGCAGTGCCCCCGGGGATAGCGGGACCTACAATGAGCAGTTCTTC. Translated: CSAPGDSGTYNEQFF.